This T cell receptor beta chain appears in the sequencing data of a study of neurological immune-mediated disorders. Study-wide background: For the 34 multiple sclerosis patients, the disease was relapsing-remitting in roughly 31 and secondary progressive in 3.

Trimming stripped 5 bases from V and 1 base from J, with 9 bases between. The CDR3 consists of 12 residues. CDR1 and CDR2 (germline): DFQATT, SNEGSKA (reference sequence). This clonotype was recorded at least ten times. The unsorted libraries had their origin in 2 million PBMCs stored at -80 C. TCRdb re-derived calls from the 5' RACE reads in MiXCR, one entry per CDR3 protein. The sample includes about 66,000 distinct CDR3 sequences, around 3.7% of them seen just once. Sequences were obtained from PBMCs. The chain recombines TRBV20-1 with TRBJ2-7, with unresolved D. The sequence derives from a middle-aged man with multiple sclerosis. CDR3 DNA sequence: TGCAGTGCTCCCGGCGTTTCCTACGAGCAGTACTTC. This sequence encodes CSAPGVSYEQYF.